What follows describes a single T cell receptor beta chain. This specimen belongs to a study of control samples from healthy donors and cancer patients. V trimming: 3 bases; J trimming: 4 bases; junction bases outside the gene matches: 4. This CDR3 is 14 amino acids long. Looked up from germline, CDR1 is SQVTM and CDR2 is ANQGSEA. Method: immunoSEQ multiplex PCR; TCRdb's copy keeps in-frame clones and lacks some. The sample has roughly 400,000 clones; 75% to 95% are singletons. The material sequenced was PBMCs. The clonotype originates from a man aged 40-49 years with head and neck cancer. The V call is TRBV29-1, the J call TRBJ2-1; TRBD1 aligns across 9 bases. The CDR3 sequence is CSVDRTGAYNEQFF. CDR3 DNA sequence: TGCAGCGTTGACCGGACAGGGGCTTACAATGAGCAGTTCTTC.